This T cell receptor beta chain originates from a study of blood T cell repertoires in COVID-19. CDR1 is SGHAT, CDR2 FQDESV, per germline (reference sequence). Trimming took off 1 base at V and 5 bases at J, with 14 bases between the two ends. The CDR3 is 15 amino acids. Measured with immunoSEQ multiplex PCR; TCRdb has only the in-frame clones, and not every one. The table records roughly 340,000 clones, 87% of them present only once. The chain combines TRBV11-1 with TRBJ2-5, with TRBD1 as a possible D gene (5 bases). The sequenced sample consisted of peripheral blood. This sequence originates from a woman aged 50 to 60 with COVID-19, enrolled during active disease. The chain's CDR3 is CASSLGGAYGETQYF. CDR3 in DNA: TGTGCCAGCAGCTTAGGGGGCGCATACGGGGAGACCCAGTACTTC.